Detailed here is one T cell receptor (beta chain). This clone was seen only a few times. The antigen this receptor binds is unknown. No base qualities exist here, and no much larger clone lies one base off it. The cysteine opens and the phenylalanine closes a CDR3 of 13 amino acids. The CDR3 DNA has 39 bases and is translated from base 1. Via the germline V gene, CDR1 is SGDLS and CDR2 YYNGEE. The junction shows trimming of 0 bases on V and 2 bases on J, plus 6 bases between the germline ends. This sample is drawn from a study of cytomegalovirus exposure and HLA in healthy donors (dated by TCRdb to about 2017). Broadly, across the study: An earlier analysis of fewer than 750 of the donors reported 276 Gb of sequence data and 117 million unique TCR beta sequences obtained from around 180 million T cells. Every discovery cohort repertoire had been produced on one sequencing platform. Among roughly 400 genotyped donors of the cohort, an average of roughly 240,000 unique TCR beta nucleotide sequences were sequenced per donor, around a sixth of them non-productive. Of the roughly 430 genotyped donors, approximately 83% fell in the genetic ancestry cluster associated with self-reported Caucasian donors. An earlier analysis of approximately 580 of the donors used high-throughput TCR beta sequencing to judge whether each TCR beta V gene segment behaved as functional or pseudogenic. To predict cytomegalovirus infection status, the study brought together high-throughput TCR immunosequencing, statistical association of individual TCRs with disease status, and machine learning. Roughly five DR-DQ haplotypes were handled as single units for association and clustering because linkage in the cohort was strong. Rather than using new phenotypic data, the later analysis identified candidate immune exposures from TCR beta sequences and from how often those sequences occurred across donors. Donor age, sex, ethnicity and CMV serostatus were compiled alongside the repertoire data. The T cell repertoires of several hundred subjects were profiled by immunosequencing and related to cytomegalovirus serostatus. Class I and class II HLA loci were covered by the typing at four-digit resolution. In addition to the first cohort of several hundred subjects, a separate validation cohort of approximately 110 different subjects was used. A later analysis re-analyzed previously published TCR beta repertoires from several hundred donors and added high-resolution HLA genotyping to study TCR occurrence patterns. An early release covering roughly 600 HLA-typed donors comprised about 320 gigabases of sequencing data and around 80 million unique TCR sequences. Typing coverage differed by locus: A, B, C, DRB1 and DQB1 were typed in about 620-630 donors, DQA1 in about 510, DPA1 in around 610, and DPB1 in just under 490. A later genetic analysis used genome-wide SNP genotypes for about three fifths of the 666 donors, treating that subset as a discovery cohort. The aim of the study was to test whether cataloging public T cell receptors could identify signatures of past pathogen exposure. On the study overall, not on this receptor specifically: In a later analysis, HLA-associated TCR beta chains showed more clonal expansion and lower generation probabilities than non-associated chains that were equally common. A further reported finding was that TCR beta sequences accurately predicted the HLA-A and HLA-B alleles for most subjects in the first cohort. The study gave a list of about 150 TCR beta chains associated with cytomegalovirus. Three of the identified cytomegalovirus-associated TCR beta chains were confirmed in vitro to be specific for cytomegalovirus antigens. Specific HLA alleles were associated with roughly 16,000 TCR beta sequences at a false discovery rate of 0.05 in a later analysis. In a later analysis, TCR association rates were found to vary across HLA loci, with the most associated TCRs seen for DRB1 alleles and the fewest for HLA-C alleles. The classifier was reported to diagnose cytomegalovirus status with high specificity and sensitivity in both the original cohort and the validation cohort. About 17 rarely observed V segments, including chromosome 9 orphons, were excluded from the earlier analysis of some 590 of the donors because counts were too low. V-gene and J-gene trimming of TCR beta chains was associated with a missense DCLRE1C variant in a later genetic analysis, and the association was replicated in an independent cohort. Sequencing depth was assumed to be roughly uniform across donors in the presence/absence analyses, though that assumption may not hold. Because the 87-base-pair reads could not distinguish some IMGT-functional V segments, including TRBV6-2 and TRBV6-3, those segments were excluded. Several of the top co-occurrence clusters appeared to be linked to parvovirus B19, influenza, CMV and Epstein-Barr virus, according to a later analysis. Because some donors lacked HLA typing at each locus, the association tests relied only on the typed subset. In a later genetic analysis, fewer N-insertions in productive TCRs were reported among donors in an Asian-associated ancestry cluster than the approximately 710-donor mean. Correlated functional status among segregating V segments might reflect linkage disequilibrium, but an unknown experimental factor could not be ruled out. According to a later analysis, most CMV-associated TCR beta chains appeared to be HLA-restricted, and the HLA associations seemed to be driven largely by CMV exposure. Across donors, most TCR sequences were observed very rarely, whereas some public TCRs were present in many individuals. An earlier analysis of around 600 of the donors showed that most TCR beta V segments appeared in productive rearrangements either about 90% or about 30% of the time, which broadly matched IMGT annotations. The only immune exposure information available for the cohort was CMV serostatus. In this cohort, only TCR beta chains were sequenced, and detectable features were limited by the absence of alpha or paired-chain data. The authors suggested that the approach could potentially be generalized to other disease states and immunological phenotypes. Strong co-occurrence of HLA alleles, especially DR and DQ, made assigning TCR associations to individual alleles difficult. A cluster of highly shared sequence variants was judged likely to represent a technical artifact of the sequencing pipeline.

The cohort comprised some 700 healthy bone marrow donors. All cohort members were sampled while nominally healthy, although unrecorded immune exposures were likely present. The donor was CMV seropositive and belonged to the group of about 290 seropositive cohort members. Every donor gave a peripheral blood sample, and the peripheral blood mononuclear cells from that sample were used for TCR beta sequencing. The Qiagen DNeasy Blood Extraction Kit was used to extract genomic DNA from the blood cell samples. Receptor amplification or capture employed the immunoSEQ multiplex PCR assay. For the multiplex PCR, a mixture combining 60 forward primers for TCR Vbeta segments and 13 reverse primers for TCR Jbeta segments was used. A multiplex PCR assay on genomic DNA amplified the CDR3 region of rearranged TCR beta genes. On the Illumina HiSeq System, the amplified TCR beta libraries were sequenced as 87-base-pair reads. The source study handled its data this way. A later analysis tallied roughly 76 million unique TCR beta chains across the 666 repertoires, and approximately 12 million of those chains were shared by two or more donors. To remove PCR and sequencing errors, raw reads were error-corrected and collapsed into unique sequences using a nearest-neighbor algorithm that merged closely related sequences. To assign V, D and J gene segments, CDR3 sequences were aligned to IMGT reference sequences. For a sequence to be retained, a match of at least six nucleotides to both a V gene segment and a J gene segment was required. Rearrangements were called productive when the CDR3 lacked stop codons and stayed in frame with V and J; all others were non-productive. Following IMGT convention, CDR3 was defined as the stretch from the second conserved V-encoded cysteine to the conserved J-encoded phenylalanine. The earlier analysis of about 610 of the donors excluded sequences that lacked an unambiguous match to a single V gene segment. In an earlier analysis of roughly 500 of the donors, V segments were called functional above 56.7% productive rearrangements and were called segregating when the between-donor standard deviation exceeded 5%. A statistical classification framework was built for diagnosing cytomegalovirus status from the catalog of TCR beta chain sequences. V and J gene assignment, in a later analysis, came from comparing TCR nucleotide sequences with IMGT/GENE-DB human TR gene sequences. Using the TCRdist pipeline, a later analysis assigned CDR3 sequences along with most-parsimonious VDJ recombination scenarios. In a later analysis, each TCR beta chain was defined by its CDR3 amino acid sequence together with its V-gene family, and reads lacking a unique V-gene family were excluded. As a way to deal with suspected cross-contamination and a sequencing artifact, a later analysis dropped hundreds of nucleotide sequences that were highly shared and had low generation probability. In a later analysis, a clonal expansion index was calculated for each public chain from normalized within-repertoire ranks of inferred template counts. Generation probabilities in a later analysis came from a VDJ recombination model fitted to out-of-frame rearrangements, and those results were checked against IGoR. A later analysis scored TCR-TCR, TCR-HLA and TCR-CMV co-occurrence with hypergeometric tests, applying a repertoire-size bias correction to TCR pairs. A later analysis estimated false discovery rates by permuting HLA or CMV assignments 20 times. In a later analysis, co-occurring TCRs were grouped with DBSCAN, and TCRdist sequence similarity was added when clustering was performed within HLA-allele-positive subsets. Repertoires with fewer than 30,000 or more than 120,000 public chains were left out of co-occurrence clustering, as were four to six repertoires with anomalous nucleotide sharing. Sourced from immuneACCESS, this table was stored by TCRdb with only in-frame sequences that have V and J called. A share of the clones is absent; for the studies checked, an unresolved V gene accounts for under half, and the remainder has no known explanation. Clonal size and the V and J genes are those of that table, whereas D and trimming came from the DNA. Within this sample are 200,000 or so clones, with 75% to 85% of them counted one time only. The top ten clones comprise approximately 0.36% of the sample.

The sequence came from a male donor in good health and CMV-seropositive. The V and J genes are TRBV9 and TRBJ2-7; there is no confident call for the D gene. The sample consisted of PBMCs. The CDR3 amino acid sequence is: CASSVGSAYEQYF. The DNA reads TGTGCCAGCAGCGTAGGTTCAGCCTACGAGCAGTACTTC.